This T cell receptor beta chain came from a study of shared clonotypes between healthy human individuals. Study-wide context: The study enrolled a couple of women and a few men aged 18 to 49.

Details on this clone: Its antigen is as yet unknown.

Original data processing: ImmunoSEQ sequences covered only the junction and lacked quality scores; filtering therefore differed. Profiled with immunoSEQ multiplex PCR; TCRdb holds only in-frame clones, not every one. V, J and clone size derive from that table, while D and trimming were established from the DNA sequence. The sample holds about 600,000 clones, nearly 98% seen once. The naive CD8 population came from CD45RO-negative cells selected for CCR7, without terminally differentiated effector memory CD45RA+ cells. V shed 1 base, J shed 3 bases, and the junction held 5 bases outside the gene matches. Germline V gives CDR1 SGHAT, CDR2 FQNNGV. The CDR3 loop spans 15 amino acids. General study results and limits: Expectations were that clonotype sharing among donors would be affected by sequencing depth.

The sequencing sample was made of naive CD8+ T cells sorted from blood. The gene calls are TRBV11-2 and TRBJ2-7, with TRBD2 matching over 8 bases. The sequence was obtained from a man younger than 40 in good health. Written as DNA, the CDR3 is TGTGCCAGCAGCTTAGTGACTAGCGCGCACTACGAGCAGTACTTC. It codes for CASSLVTSAHYEQYF. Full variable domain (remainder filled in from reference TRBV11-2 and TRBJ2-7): EAGVAQSPRYKIIEKRQSVAFWCNPISGHATLYWYQQILGQGPKLLIQFQNNGVVDDSQLPKDRFSAERLKGVDSTLKIQPAKLEDSAVYLCASSLVTSAHYEQYFGPGTRLTVT.